This T cell receptor beta chain was sequenced in a study of human T cells and chemical hapten exposure. General study points: After DPC sensitization, TCRs above 1 in 1000 frequency showed no change.

Each CDR3 protein gets one entry after TCRdb re-called the 5' RACE reads with MiXCR. Of roughly 82,000 distinct CDR3 sequences in the sample, roughly 15% were seen once. Total RNA came from unfractionated whole blood. This clonotype was seen only a few times. Its antigen is unidentified. Germline lookup yields CDR1 DFQATT and CDR2 SNEGSKA (reference sequence). V trimming: 1 base; J trimming: 4 bases; junction bases outside the gene matches: 8. CDR3 size: 15 residues. The clonotype comes from a female donor in good health. The chain recombines TRBV20-1 with TRBJ1-1; TRBD1 aligns across 8 bases. The CDR3 protein is CSARGDRWSGTEAFF. The CDR3 DNA is TGCAGTGCTAGAGGGGACAGGTGGTCAGGCACTGAAGCTTTCTTT.